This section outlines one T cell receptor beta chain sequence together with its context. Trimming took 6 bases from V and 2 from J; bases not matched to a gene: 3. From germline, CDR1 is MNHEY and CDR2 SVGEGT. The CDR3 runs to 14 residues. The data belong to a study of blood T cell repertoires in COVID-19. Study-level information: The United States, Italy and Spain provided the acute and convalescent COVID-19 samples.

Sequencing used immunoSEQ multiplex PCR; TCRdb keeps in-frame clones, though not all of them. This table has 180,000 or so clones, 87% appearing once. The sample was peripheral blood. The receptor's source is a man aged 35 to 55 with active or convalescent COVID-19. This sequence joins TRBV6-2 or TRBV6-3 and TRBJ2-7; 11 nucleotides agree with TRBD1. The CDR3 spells CASSRTGGTYEQYF. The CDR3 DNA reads TGTGCCAGCAGCCGGACAGGGGGCACCTACGAGCAGTACTTC.